This TCR beta chain was identified in a study of early T cells in non-severe SARS-CoV-2 infection. Each CDR3 protein gets one entry after TCRdb re-called the 5' RACE reads with MiXCR. This repertoire shows more than 65,000 distinct CDR3 sequences, approximately 4.5% found once; its top ten account for 3.5% to 4%. Germline loops: CDR1 SGHNT, CDR2 YENEEA. Trimming cost V 8 bases and J 4 bases; bases outside gene matches: 7. CDR3 length: 14 amino acids. The chain uses TRBV11-3 and TRBJ2-5; 10 bases map to TRBD1. The sequencing here drew on whole blood, taken at baseline. The receptor's source is an adult who was a healthcare worker with PCR-confirmed SARS-CoV-2 infection or an uninfected control (not recorded which). The donor label of this sample is uncertain. In DNA form, the CDR3 reads TGTGCCAGCTCGGGACAGGGGATTTCAGAGACCCAGTACTTC. This encodes CASSGQGISETQYF.